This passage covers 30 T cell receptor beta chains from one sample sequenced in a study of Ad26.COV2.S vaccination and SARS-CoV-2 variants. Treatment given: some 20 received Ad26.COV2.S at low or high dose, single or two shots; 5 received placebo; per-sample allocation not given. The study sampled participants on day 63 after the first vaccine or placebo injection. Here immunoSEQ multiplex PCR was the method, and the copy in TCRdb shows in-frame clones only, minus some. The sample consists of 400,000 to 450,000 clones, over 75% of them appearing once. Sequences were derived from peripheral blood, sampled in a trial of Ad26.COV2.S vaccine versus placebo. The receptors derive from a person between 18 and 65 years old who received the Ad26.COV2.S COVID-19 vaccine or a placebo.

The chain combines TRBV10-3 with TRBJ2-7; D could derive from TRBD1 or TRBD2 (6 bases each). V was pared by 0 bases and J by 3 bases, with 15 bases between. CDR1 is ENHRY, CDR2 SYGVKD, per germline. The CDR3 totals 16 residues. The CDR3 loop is CAISESLAGVDYEQYF. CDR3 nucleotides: TGTGCCATCAGTGAGTCACTAGCAGGGGTTGACTACGAGCAGTACTTC.

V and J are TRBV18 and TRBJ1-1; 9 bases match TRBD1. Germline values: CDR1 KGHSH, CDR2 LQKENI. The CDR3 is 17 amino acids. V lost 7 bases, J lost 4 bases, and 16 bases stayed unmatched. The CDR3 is CASFLNRGPSPGTEAFF. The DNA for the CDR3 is TGTGCCAGCTTTCTCAACAGGGGGCCCAGTCCCGGCACTGAAGCTTTCTTT.

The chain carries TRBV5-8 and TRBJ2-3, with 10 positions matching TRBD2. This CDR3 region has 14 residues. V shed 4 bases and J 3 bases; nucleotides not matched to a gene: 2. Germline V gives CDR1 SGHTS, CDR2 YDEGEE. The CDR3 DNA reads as TGTGCCAGCAGCCTACTAGCGGGGACAGATACGCAGTATTTT. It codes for CASSLLAGTDTQYF. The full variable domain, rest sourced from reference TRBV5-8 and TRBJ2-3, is EAGVTQSPTHLIKTRGQQATLRCSPISGHTSVYWYQQALGLGLQFLLWYDEGEERNRGNFPPRFSGRQFPNYSSELNVNALELEDSALYLCASSLLAGTDTQYFGPGTRLTVL.

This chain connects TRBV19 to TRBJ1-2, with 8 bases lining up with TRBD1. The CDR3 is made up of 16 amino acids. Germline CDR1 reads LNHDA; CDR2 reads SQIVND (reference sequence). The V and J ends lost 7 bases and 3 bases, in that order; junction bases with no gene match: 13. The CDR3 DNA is TGTGCCAGTACCGCCCCGAGGGGGACAGGACACTATGGCTACACCTTC. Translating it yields CASTAPRGTGHYGYTF.

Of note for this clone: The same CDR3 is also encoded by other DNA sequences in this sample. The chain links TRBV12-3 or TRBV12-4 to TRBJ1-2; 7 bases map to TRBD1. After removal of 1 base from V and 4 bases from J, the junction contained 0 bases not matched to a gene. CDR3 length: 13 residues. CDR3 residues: CASSLDRGYGYTF. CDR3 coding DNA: TGTGCCAGCAGTTTAGACAGGGGCTATGGCTACACCTTC.

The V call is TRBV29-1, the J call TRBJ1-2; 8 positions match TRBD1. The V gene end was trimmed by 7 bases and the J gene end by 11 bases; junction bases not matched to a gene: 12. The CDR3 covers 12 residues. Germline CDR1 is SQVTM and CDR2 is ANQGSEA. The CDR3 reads CSGQPDRGGYTF. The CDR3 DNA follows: TGCAGCGGACAGCCCGACAGGGGAGGATACACCTTC.

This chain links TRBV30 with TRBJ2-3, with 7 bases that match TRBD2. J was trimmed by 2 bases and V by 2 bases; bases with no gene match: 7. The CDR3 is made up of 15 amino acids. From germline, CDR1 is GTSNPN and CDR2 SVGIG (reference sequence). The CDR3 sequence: CAWSHIAGLTDTQYF. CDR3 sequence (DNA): TGTGCCTGGAGTCATATAGCGGGCCTCACAGATACGCAGTATTTT. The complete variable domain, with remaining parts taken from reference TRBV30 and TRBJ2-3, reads SQTIHQWPATLVQPVGSPLSLECTVEGTSNPNLYWYRQAAGRGLQLLFYSVGIGQISSEVPQNLSASRPQDRQFILSSKKLLLSDSGFYLCAWSHIAGLTDTQYFGPGTRLTVL.

The CDR3 region has the DNA TGTGCCTGGAGGTCCCAGGGGAATGAGCAGTTCTTC. Residues: CAWRSQGNEQFF. This chain joins TRBV30 and TRBJ2-1; TRBD1 might be the D (6 bases). This CDR3 is 12 amino acids long. V dropped 3 bases and J dropped 7 bases, with 10 bases sitting between them. Germline V CDR1 and CDR2: GTSNPN, SVGIG (reference sequence).

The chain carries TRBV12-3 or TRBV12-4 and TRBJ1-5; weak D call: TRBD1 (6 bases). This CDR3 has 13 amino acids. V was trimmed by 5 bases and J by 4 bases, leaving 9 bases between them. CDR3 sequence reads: CASSGQPNQPQHF. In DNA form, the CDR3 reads TGTGCCAGCAGTGGACAGCCGAATCAGCCCCAGCATTTT.

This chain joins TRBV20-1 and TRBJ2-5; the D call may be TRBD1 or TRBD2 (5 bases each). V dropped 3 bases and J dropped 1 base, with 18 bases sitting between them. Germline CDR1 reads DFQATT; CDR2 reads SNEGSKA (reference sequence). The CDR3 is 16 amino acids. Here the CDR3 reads CSASQGASTSQETQYF. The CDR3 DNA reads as TGCAGTGCTAGTCAAGGGGCAAGTACTAGCCAAGAGACCCAGTACTTC.

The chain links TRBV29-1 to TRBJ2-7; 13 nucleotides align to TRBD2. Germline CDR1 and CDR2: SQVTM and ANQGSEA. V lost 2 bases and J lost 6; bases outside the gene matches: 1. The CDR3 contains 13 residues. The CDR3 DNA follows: TGCAGCGTTGAAAGGACTAGCGGGAGCGAGCAGTACTTC. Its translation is CSVERTSGSEQYF.

The CDR3 nucleotides read TGTGCCAGCAGTGAACGTAGGACCTCCACCCTCAATGAGCAGTTCTTC. Protein sequence: CASSERRTSTLNEQFF. The genes are TRBV6-1 and TRBJ2-1; the D is unclear. The CDR3 has 16 amino acids. From germline, CDR1 is MNHNS and CDR2 SASEGT. V lost 2 bases and J lost 6, with 17 bases in between.

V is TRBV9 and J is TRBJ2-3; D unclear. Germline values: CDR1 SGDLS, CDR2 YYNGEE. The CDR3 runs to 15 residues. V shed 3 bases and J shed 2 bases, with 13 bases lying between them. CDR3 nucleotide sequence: TGTGCCAGCAGCGCAACCGGGCCCCACACAGATACGCAGTATTTT. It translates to CASSATGPHTDTQYF.

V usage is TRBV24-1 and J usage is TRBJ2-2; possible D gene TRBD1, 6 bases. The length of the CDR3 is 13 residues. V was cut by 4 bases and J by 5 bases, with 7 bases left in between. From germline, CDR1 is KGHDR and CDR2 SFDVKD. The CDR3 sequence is CATSEGATGELFF. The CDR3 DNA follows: TGTGCCACCAGTGAGGGGGCTACCGGGGAGCTGTTTTTT.

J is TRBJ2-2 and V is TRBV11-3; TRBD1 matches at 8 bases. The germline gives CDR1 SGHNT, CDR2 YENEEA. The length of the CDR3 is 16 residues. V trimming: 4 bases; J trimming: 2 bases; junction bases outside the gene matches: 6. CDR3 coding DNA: TGTGCCAGCAGCTCGCCGGACAGGGAAAACACCGGGGAGCTGTTTTTT. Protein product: CASSSPDRENTGELFF.

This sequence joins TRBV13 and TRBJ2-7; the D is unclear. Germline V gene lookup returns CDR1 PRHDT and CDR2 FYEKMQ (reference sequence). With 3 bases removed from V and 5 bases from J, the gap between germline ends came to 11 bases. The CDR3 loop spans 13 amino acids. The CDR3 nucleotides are TGTGCCAGCAGCTTGATCTCAGGTCACGAGCAGTACTTC. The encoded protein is CASSLISGHEQYF.

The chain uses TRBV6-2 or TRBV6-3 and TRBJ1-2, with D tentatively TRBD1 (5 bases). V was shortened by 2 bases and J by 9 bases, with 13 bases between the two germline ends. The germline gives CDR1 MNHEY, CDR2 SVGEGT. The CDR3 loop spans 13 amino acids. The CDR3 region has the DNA TGTGCCAGCAGTTACGATGCAGGGTTGCGCTACACCTTC. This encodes CASSYDAGLRYTF.

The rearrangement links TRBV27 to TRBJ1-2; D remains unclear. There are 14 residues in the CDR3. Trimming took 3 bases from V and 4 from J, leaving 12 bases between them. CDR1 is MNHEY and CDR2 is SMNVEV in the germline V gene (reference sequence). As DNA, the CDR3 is TGTGCCAGCAGTTTTCGGCAGCCCCTCTATGGCTACACCTTC. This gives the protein CASSFRQPLYGYTF.

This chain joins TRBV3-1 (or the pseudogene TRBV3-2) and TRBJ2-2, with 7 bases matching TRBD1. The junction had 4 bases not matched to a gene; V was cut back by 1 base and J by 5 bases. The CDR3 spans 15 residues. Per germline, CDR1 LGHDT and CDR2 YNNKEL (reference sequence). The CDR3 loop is CASSQAGGGTGELFF. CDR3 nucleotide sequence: TGTGCCAGCAGCCAAGCAGGGGGTGGAACCGGGGAGCTGTTTTTT.

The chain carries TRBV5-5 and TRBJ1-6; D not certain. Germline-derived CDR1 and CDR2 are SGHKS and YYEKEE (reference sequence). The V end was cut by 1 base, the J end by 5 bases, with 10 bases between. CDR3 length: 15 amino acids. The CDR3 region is CASSLWQADNSPLHF. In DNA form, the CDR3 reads TGTGCCAGCAGCTTGTGGCAGGCGGATAATTCACCCCTCCACTTT.

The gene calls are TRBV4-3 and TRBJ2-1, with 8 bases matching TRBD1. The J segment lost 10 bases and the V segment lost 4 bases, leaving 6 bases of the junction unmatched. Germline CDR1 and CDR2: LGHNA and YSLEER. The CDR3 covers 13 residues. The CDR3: CASSPDRGREQFF. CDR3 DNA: TGCGCCAGCAGCCCAGACAGGGGAAGGGAGCAGTTCTTC.

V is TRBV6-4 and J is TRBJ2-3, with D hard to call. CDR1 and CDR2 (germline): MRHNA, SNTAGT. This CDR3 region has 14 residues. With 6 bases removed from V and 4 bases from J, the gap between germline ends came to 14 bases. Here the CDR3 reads CASSLTSVADTQYF. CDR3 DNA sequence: TGTGCCAGCAGCCTGACGAGTGTGGCAGATACGCAGTATTTT.

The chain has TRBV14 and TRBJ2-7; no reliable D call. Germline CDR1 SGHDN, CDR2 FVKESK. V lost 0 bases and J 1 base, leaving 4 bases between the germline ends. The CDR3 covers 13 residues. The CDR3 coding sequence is TGTGCCAGCAGCCAAGATCCATCCTACGAGCAGTACTTC. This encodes CASSQDPSYEQYF.

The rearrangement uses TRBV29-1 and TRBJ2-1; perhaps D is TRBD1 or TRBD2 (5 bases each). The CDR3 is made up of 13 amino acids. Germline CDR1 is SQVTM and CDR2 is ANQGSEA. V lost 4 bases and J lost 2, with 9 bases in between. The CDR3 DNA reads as TGCAGCGTTGCGGGACCCGCCTACAATGAGCAGTTCTTC. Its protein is CSVAGPAYNEQFF.

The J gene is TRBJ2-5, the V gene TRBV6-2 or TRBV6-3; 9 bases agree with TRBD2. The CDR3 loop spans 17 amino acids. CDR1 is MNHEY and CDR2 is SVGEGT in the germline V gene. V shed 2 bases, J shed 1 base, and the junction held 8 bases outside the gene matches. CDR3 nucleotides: TGTGCCAGCAGTTACCAGGTAGCGGGAGACTCCCAAGAGACCCAGTACTTC. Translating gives CASSYQVAGDSQETQYF.

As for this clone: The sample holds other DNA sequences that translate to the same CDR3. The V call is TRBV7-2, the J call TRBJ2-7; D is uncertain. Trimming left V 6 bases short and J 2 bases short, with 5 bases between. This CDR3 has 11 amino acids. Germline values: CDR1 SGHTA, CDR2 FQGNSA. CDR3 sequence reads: CASSSAYEQYF. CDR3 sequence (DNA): TGTGCCAGCAGTTCGGCCTACGAGCAGTACTTC.

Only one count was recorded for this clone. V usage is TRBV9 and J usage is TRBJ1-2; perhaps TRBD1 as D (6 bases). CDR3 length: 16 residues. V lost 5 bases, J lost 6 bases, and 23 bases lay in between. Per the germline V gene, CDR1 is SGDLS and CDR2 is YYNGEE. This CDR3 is CASSSGVGGLKNGYTF. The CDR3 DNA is TGTGCCAGCAGTTCCGGCGTAGGGGGGCTTAAAAATGGCTACACCTTC.

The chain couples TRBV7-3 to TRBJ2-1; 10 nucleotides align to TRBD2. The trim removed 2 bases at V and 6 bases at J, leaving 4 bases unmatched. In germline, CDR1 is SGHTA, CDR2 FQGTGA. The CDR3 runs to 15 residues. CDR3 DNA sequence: TGTGCCAGCAGCTTACTAGCGGGAGCCCCCAATGAGCAGTTCTTC. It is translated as CASSLLAGAPNEQFF.

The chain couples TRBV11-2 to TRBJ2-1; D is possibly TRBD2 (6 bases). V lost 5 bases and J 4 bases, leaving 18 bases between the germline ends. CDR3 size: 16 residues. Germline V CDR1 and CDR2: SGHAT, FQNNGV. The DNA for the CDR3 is TGTGCCAGCAGCCCCAACCGGGACTTGAGATACAATGAGCAGTTCTTC. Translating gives CASSPNRDLRYNEQFF.

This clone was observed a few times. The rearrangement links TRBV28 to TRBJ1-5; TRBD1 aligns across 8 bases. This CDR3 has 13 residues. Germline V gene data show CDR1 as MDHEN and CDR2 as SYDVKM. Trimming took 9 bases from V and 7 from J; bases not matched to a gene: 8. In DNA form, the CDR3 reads TGTGCCAGTCAGGACAGGGCGGGCCAGCCCCAGCATTTT. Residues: CASQDRAGQPQHF. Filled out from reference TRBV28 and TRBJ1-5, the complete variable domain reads DVKVTQSSRYLVKRTGEKVFLECVQDMDHENMFWYRQDPGLGLRLIYFSYDVKMKEKGDIPEGYSVSREKKERFSLILESASTNQTSMYLCASQDRAGQPQHFGDGTRLSIL.